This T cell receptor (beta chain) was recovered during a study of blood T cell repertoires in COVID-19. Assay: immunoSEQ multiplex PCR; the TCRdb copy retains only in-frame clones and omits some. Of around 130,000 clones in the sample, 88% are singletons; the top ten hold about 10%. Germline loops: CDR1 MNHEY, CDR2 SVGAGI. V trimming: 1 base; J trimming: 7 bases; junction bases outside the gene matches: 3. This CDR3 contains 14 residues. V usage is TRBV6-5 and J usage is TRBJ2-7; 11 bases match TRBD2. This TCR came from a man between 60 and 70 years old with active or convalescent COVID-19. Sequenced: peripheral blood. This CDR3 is CASSYLGLAEEQYF. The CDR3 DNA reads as TGTGCCAGCAGTTACTTGGGACTAGCGGAAGAGCAGTACTTC.